Below, 4 T cell receptor beta chains from the same sample are listed, as sequenced in a study of CD8+CD57+ T cells in acquired aplastic anemia. Patients included in sequencing had previously demonstrated CD8+CD57+ cell expansion by flow cytometry. The TCR beta profiling, which covered VDJ combination and CDR3 sequence, was carried out using genomic DNA as the template. In TCRdb, the reads were re-called with MiXCR into one record per CDR3 protein. The table records 180,000 or so distinct CDR3 sequences, 48% of them present only once. Sequencing input: sorted CD4+, CD8+, or CD8+CD57+ T cells (not recorded which) from PBMCs. The receptor source for this set is a human donor with aplastic anemia.

This sequence joins TRBV18 and TRBJ2-5; no clear D. This CDR3 has 14 residues. Germline assignment: CDR1 KGHSH and CDR2 LQKENI. With 0 bases removed from V and 1 base from J, the gap between germline ends came to 6 bases. The DNA of the CDR3 is TGTGCCAGCTCACCACCCATAACCCAAGAGACCCAGTACTTC. Its protein product is CASSPPITQETQYF.

This sequence joins TRBV19 and TRBJ1-1; 8 bases agree with TRBD1. There are 14 residues in the CDR3. CDR1 is LNHDA, CDR2 SQIVND, per germline (reference sequence). V shed 5 bases and J 4 bases; nucleotides not matched to a gene: 6. The CDR3, as DNA: TGTGCCAGTAGTCAATGGACAGGGTTCACTGAAGCTTTCTTT. Residues: CASSQWTGFTEAFF.

Comment on this clonotype: Since the CDR3 does not end with the conserved phenylalanine or tryptophan, this likely comes from a read error. The chain has TRBV2 and TRBJ2-7; tentatively, D is TRBD1 or TRBD2 (5 bases each). The CDR3 has 15 amino acids. The germline V and J ends were trimmed by 6 bases and 3 bases, with 18 bases remaining between them. Germline V gives CDR1 SNHLY, CDR2 FYNNEI. CDR3 sequence: CASSDPQGPNYEQYS. The CDR3 nucleotides are TGTGCCAGCAGCGACCCCCAGGGACCAAACTACGAGCAGTACTCC.

This clonotype was recorded at least ten times. The V and J genes are TRBV20-1 and TRBJ1-4, with a possible D match to TRBD1 (6 bases). CDR1 and CDR2 from the germline V gene are DFQATT and SNEGSKA (reference sequence). This CDR3 contains 16 residues. V lost 3 bases and J lost 0, with 14 bases in between. CDR3 loop: CSARGMGAATNEKLFF. The CDR3 DNA is TGCAGTGCTAGGGGTATGGGGGCTGCAACTAATGAAAAACTGTTTTTT.